A single sample is the source of the 22 T cell receptor beta chains below, sequenced in a study of blood T cell repertoires in COVID-19. TCRdb keeps only in-frame clones here, not all; method: immunoSEQ multiplex PCR. This table holds about 410,000 clones, about nine tenths found once. Material for sequencing was peripheral blood. The receptors stem from a woman between 40 and 55 years old with COVID-19, enrolled during active disease.

The rearrangement joins TRBV5-4 to TRBJ1-1, with a possible D match to TRBD1 (5 bases). The CDR3 is made up of 17 amino acids. CDR1 SGHNT and CDR2 YYREEE come from the germline V gene (reference sequence). With 0 bases removed from V and 0 bases from J, the gap between germline ends came to 15 bases. The CDR3 reads CASSLEPRQRLNTEAFF. Here the CDR3 DNA reads TGTGCCAGCAGCTTGGAGCCCCGACAGCGCCTGAACACTGAAGCTTTCTTT.

This clone occurred a few times. J is TRBJ1-2 and V is TRBV30; possibly TRBD1 for D (5 bases). The ends were cut back, 2 bases at V and 2 bases at J, with 12 bases in the middle. CDR1 is GTSNPN, CDR2 SVGIG, per germline (reference sequence). The CDR3 totals 14 residues. The CDR3 reads CAWSTRQLNYGYTF. CDR3 coding DNA: TGTGCCTGGAGTACCCGACAGCTAAACTATGGCTACACCTTC.

The count of this clone is one. The chain carries TRBV2 and TRBJ2-1; 14 bases fit TRBD2. From germline, CDR1 is SNHLY and CDR2 FYNNEI. Trimming cost V 6 bases and J 0 bases; bases outside gene matches: 13. The CDR3 spans 20 residues. The CDR3 is CASSVSGLAGVRSSYNEQFF. The CDR3, as DNA: TGTGCCAGCAGCGTCTCGGGACTAGCGGGAGTCCGGAGCTCCTACAATGAGCAGTTCTTC.

This sequence joins TRBV3-1 (or the pseudogene TRBV3-2) and TRBJ1-2, with TRBD1 identical over 8 bases. The V and J ends lost 4 bases and 12 bases, in that order; junction bases with no gene match: 16. There are 15 residues in the CDR3. Germline values: CDR1 LGHDT, CDR2 YNNKEL (reference sequence). CDR3 sequence: CASSPTPSGTGYDTF. The CDR3 DNA sequence: TGTGCCAGCAGCCCAACCCCTTCCGGGACAGGATATGACACCTTC.

This rearrangement joins TRBV28 to TRBJ1-6, with D possibly matching TRBD1 (6 bases). The CDR3 is made up of 15 amino acids. V was pared by 6 bases and J by 8 bases, with 17 bases between. Per germline, CDR1 MDHEN and CDR2 SYDVKM. The CDR3, as DNA: TGTGCCAGCAGAACCTCAACCAGGGGTTATTCACCCCTCCACTTT. As protein: CASRTSTRGYSPLHF.

The gene calls are TRBV7-9 and TRBJ1-6; possible D gene TRBD1, 5 bases. Germline CDR1 is SEHNR and CDR2 is FQNEAQ (reference sequence). V gave up 2 bases and J gave up 8 bases, with 19 bases separating them. This CDR3 has 17 amino acids. The CDR3 loop reads CASSLPTGTRVDSPLHF. CDR3 DNA: TGTGCCAGCAGCTTACCAACCGGGACTCGGGTGGATTCACCCCTCCACTTT.

The chain combines TRBV5-6 with TRBJ2-3; tentatively, D is TRBD2 (5 bases). The V end was cut by 3 bases, the J end by 0 bases, with 8 bases between. CDR1 is SGHDT and CDR2 is YYEEEE in the germline V gene. This CDR3 has 14 amino acids. CDR3: CASSSAASTDTQYF. DNA for the CDR3: TGTGCCAGCAGCTCAGCGGCTAGCACAGATACGCAGTATTTT. The full variable domain, its missing parts supplied by reference TRBV5-6 and TRBJ2-3, is DAGVTQSPTHLIKTRGQQVTLRCSPKSGHDTVSWYQQALGQGPQFIFQYYEEEERQRGNFPDRFSGHQFPNYSSELNVNALLLGDSALYLCASSSAASTDTQYFGPGTRLTVL.

Only one count was recorded for this clone. The chain employs TRBV7-9 and TRBJ1-4; TRBD1 aligns across 9 bases. Germline V lookup: CDR1 SEHNR, CDR2 FQNEAQ (reference sequence). Losses at the gene ends were 3 bases for V and 7 bases for J; bases not matched to a gene: 6. The CDR3 spans 15 residues. The CDR3 DNA follows: TGTGCCAGCAGCTTGAACAGGGGGCGTGTTGAAAAACTGTTTTTT. It codes for CASSLNRGRVEKLFF.

This sequence joins TRBV5-1 and TRBJ2-2, with 10 bases aligning to TRBD2. The germline CDR1 and CDR2 sequences are SGHRS and YFSETQ. The J segment lost 0 bases and the V segment lost 3 bases, leaving 5 bases of the junction unmatched. The CDR3 sequence is 17 residues long. This CDR3 reads CASSSGLAAANTGELFF. Here the CDR3 DNA reads TGCGCCAGCAGCTCAGGACTAGCGGCCGCGAACACCGGGGAGCTGTTTTTT.

The chain carries TRBV28 and TRBJ2-7, with TRBD1 identical over 10 bases. The CDR3 runs to 13 residues. The junction had 5 bases not matched to a gene; V was cut back by 7 bases and J by 5 bases. Germline V CDR1 and CDR2: MDHEN, SYDVKM. This CDR3 is CASNLGQGNEQYF. The CDR3, as DNA: TGTGCCAGCAACCTGGGACAGGGGAACGAGCAGTACTTC.

The chain links TRBV11-2 to TRBJ1-1; D remains unclear. Germline CDR1 reads SGHAT; CDR2 reads FQNNGV. Trimming removed 5 bases from V and 7 bases from J, with 14 bases in between. CDR3 length: 13 amino acids. CDR3 residues: CASSPRLQLEAFF. The CDR3 DNA follows: TGTGCCAGCAGCCCCCGGTTACAGCTTGAAGCTTTCTTT.

V is TRBV18 and J is TRBJ1-1; possible D gene TRBD1, 5 bases. Germline V gives CDR1 KGHSH, CDR2 LQKENI. Trimming pared 8 bases from V and 3 bases from J, leaving 13 bases between. The CDR3 runs to 13 residues. The CDR3 region has the DNA TGTGCCAGCGCGGACGGCAGGGACACTGAAGCTTTCTTT. As protein: CASADGRDTEAFF.

This clone was detected many times. The V gene is TRBV5-6, the J gene TRBJ2-7; D is perhaps TRBD1 (6 bases). Germline CDR1 and CDR2: SGHDT and YYEEEE. The germline V and J ends were trimmed by 7 bases and 5 bases, with 19 bases remaining between them. The CDR3 has 14 amino acids. The CDR3 sequence: CASGRSWTDHEQYF. The CDR3 DNA is TGTGCCAGCGGACGTTCCTGGACAGATCACGAGCAGTACTTC.

This rearrangement joins TRBV4-3 to TRBJ1-4, with D perhaps matching TRBD1 (6 bases). Germline loops: CDR1 LGHNA, CDR2 YSLEER. The CDR3 totals 16 residues. With 0 bases removed from V and 7 bases from J, the gap between germline ends came to 15 bases. The CDR3 DNA reads TGCGCCAGCAGCCAAGACCGCGGGGGGGGCGTTGAAAAACTGTTTTTT. Its translation: CASSQDRGGGVEKLFF.

This clone came up a few times. The gene calls are TRBV4-3 and TRBJ2-3, with TRBD1 as a possible D gene (6 bases). Germline CDR1 is LGHNA and CDR2 is YSLEER. CDR3 size: 15 residues. V lost 1 base to trimming and J lost 3 bases, with 11 bases between them. The CDR3 spells CASSQAGAGTDTQYF. CDR3 nucleotides: TGCGCCAGCAGCCAAGCAGGGGCAGGAACAGATACGCAGTATTTT.

This chain links TRBV19 with TRBJ2-1, with 10 bases lining up with TRBD2. The CDR3 contains 15 residues. CDR1 is LNHDA, CDR2 SQIVND, per germline (reference sequence). The V segment lost 3 bases and the J segment 6 bases; nucleotides outside the gene matches: 5. CDR3 DNA sequence: TGTGCCAGTAGTATCCGGACTAGCGGCAGCAATGAGCAGTTCTTC. Translation: CASSIRTSGSNEQFF.

The chain recombines TRBV18 with TRBJ1-5; 9 nucleotides agree with TRBD1. Losses at the gene ends were 3 bases for V and 5 bases for J; bases not matched to a gene: 5. Germline lookup yields CDR1 KGHSH and CDR2 LQKENI. The CDR3 loop spans 15 amino acids. Written as DNA, the CDR3 is TGTGCCAGCTCACCGGGGACAGGGAATCATCAGCCCCAGCATTTT. The encoded protein is CASSPGTGNHQPQHF.

The V gene is TRBV7-2, the J gene TRBJ1-2; the D gene is possibly TRBD1 (5 bases). The CDR3 spans 16 residues. The V and J ends lost 4 bases and 4 bases respectively, with 19 bases between them. Germline V gives CDR1 SGHTA, CDR2 FQGNSA. The CDR3 region has the DNA TGTGCCAGCAGCTCCCTTCGGGGGGGGGAAACCTATGGCTACACCTTC. It is translated as CASSSLRGGETYGYTF.

Points on this clone: This sample also contains other DNA sequences that code for the same CDR3. The rearrangement uses TRBV7-2 and TRBJ2-1; 9 bases are a match to TRBD2. Germline CDR1 is SGHTA and CDR2 is FQGNSA. Unmatched junction bases numbered 3, after V lost 0 bases and J lost 3 bases. This CDR3 contains 16 residues. CDR3 nucleotide sequence: TGTGCCAGCAGCTTAGCCGGGACTAGCAGCTACAATGAGCAGTTCTTC. This translates into CASSLAGTSSYNEQFF.

The V gene is TRBV7-2, the J gene TRBJ2-2, with 8 bases fitting TRBD2. Germline V gene lookup returns CDR1 SGHTA and CDR2 FQGNSA. J was trimmed by 0 bases and V by 5 bases; bases with no gene match: 5. The CDR3 is made up of 16 amino acids. DNA of the CDR3: TGTGCCAGCAGCCCGCCGGGACTAGCGAACACCGGGGAGCTGTTTTTT. Its protein product is CASSPPGLANTGELFF.

V is TRBV7-9 and J is TRBJ1-2, with 8 nucleotides matching TRBD1. The junction had 4 bases not matched to a gene; V was cut back by 0 bases and J by 4 bases. The CDR3 loop spans 15 amino acids. Germline CDR1 reads SEHNR; CDR2 reads FQNEAQ (reference sequence). Written as DNA, the CDR3 is TGTGCCAGCAGCTTAGCGGCAGGGGGCGGCTATGGCTACACCTTC. Encoded protein: CASSLAAGGGYGYTF.

The chain is built from TRBV15 and TRBJ1-1; D is undetermined. Per the germline V gene, CDR1 is LNHNV and CDR2 is YYDKDF (reference sequence). There are 15 residues in the CDR3. V lost 1 base and J 1 base, leaving 10 bases between the germline ends. CDR3 coding DNA: TGTGCCACCAGCAGAGTAGTAACCGGGAACACTGAAGCTTTCTTT. Translation: CATSRVVTGNTEAFF.